This T cell receptor beta chain was obtained from a study of T-cell memory formation after mild COVID-19. About this clonotype itself: Its specificity is not known.

Per the germline V gene, CDR1 is SQVTM and CDR2 is ANQGSEA. Germline trimming cut 2 bases from V and 4 bases from J; bases unmatched to any gene: 6. The CDR3 loop spans 14 amino acids. Findings and limits, study-wide: Detection of some responders pre-infection suggested pre-existing cross-reactive memory T cells participated. Contracting clones from day 15 to 85 showed balanced CD4/CD8; later expanders favored CD4+. Confirmation of SARS-CoV-2 specificity was lacking for second-wave clones peaking day 37.

cDNA libraries for TCR alpha and TCR beta, carrying sample barcodes and UMIs, came from 5'RACE with constant-segment primers. TCRdb re-called the 5' RACE reads with MiXCR, one entry per CDR3 protein. The data show over 400,000 distinct CDR3 sequences, with more than 20% seen just once and approximately 14% held by the top ten. The chain couples TRBV29-1 to TRBJ2-7; 9 bases are a match to TRBD2. The sample was PBMCs or a T cell subset sorted from them (not recorded which). This receptor was taken from an adult woman who had mild COVID-19 (a few samples of this study predate the infection). Cell type and time point are not known. The CDR3 loop is CSVELAGVSYEQYF. In nucleotides, the CDR3 is TGCAGCGTTGAATTAGCGGGAGTGAGTTACGAGCAGTACTTC.